This TCR beta chain was sequenced during a study of neurological immune-mediated disorders. Each TCR transcript was tagged with a 10-nucleotide random UMI during 5'RACE. Using its own MiXCR run on the 5' RACE reads, TCRdb lists one record per CDR3 protein. Found here are about 46,000 distinct CDR3 sequences, about 2% of them singletons; the top ten hold around 2.1%. This clonotype was counted ten times or more. Deletions cut 3 bases from V and 0 bases from J, with 6 bases between. Per the germline V gene, CDR1 is DFQATT and CDR2 is SNEGSKA (reference sequence). This CDR3 spans 12 amino acids. 2 million PBMCs stored at -80 C were the source of the unsorted libraries.

V is TRBV20-1 and J is TRBJ2-7; weak D call: TRBD2 (6 bases). The receptor was isolated from a woman aged 40 to 55 with multiple sclerosis. Input material: PBMCs. CDR3 in DNA: TGCAGTGCTAGGCGGGACTCCTACGAGCAGTACTTC. It encodes CSARRDSYEQYF.